These 10 T cell receptor beta chains came from one sample sequenced in a study of Graves' ophthalmopathy and Graves' hyperthyroidism. Scientists amplified the TCR beta CDR3 regions from RNA transcripts. Following a first-round RT-PCR that used HTBI primers, a second-round multiplex PCR was carried out. TCRdb re-derived calls from the multiplex PCR reads in MiXCR, one entry per CDR3 protein. The data contain 400,000 or so distinct CDR3 sequences, roughly 14% of them seen just once; the ten biggest clones take up about 7.3%. The sequenced material came from peripheral blood. Receptors were obtained from a woman under 30 with stable Graves' hyperthyroidism.

V is TRBV2 and J is TRBJ2-3; 7 bases align to TRBD1. CDR1 and CDR2 from the germline V gene are SNHLY and FYNNEI. The CDR3 length is 13 residues. The trim removed 11 bases at V and 2 bases at J, leaving 7 bases unmatched. The CDR3: CASSGQYTDTQYF. Written as DNA, the CDR3 is TGTGCCTCTTCGGGACAGTACACAGATACGCAGTATTTT.

At least ten counts were recorded for this clonotype. The rearrangement links TRBV3-1 to TRBJ1-6; tentatively, D is TRBD1 (5 bases). This CDR3 spans 13 amino acids. The V gene's germline CDR1 is LGHDT and CDR2 YNNKEL (reference sequence). Trimming shortened V by 3 bases and J by 10 bases, and 10 bases separated the two germline ends. The CDR3 DNA sequence: TGTGCCAGCAGCCATGGGGGTGAATCACCCCTCCACTTT. Translating it yields CASSHGGESPLHF.

There are many counts of this clonotype. Since a much larger clone is just one base distant, this may be a read error. This chain links TRBV9 with TRBJ1-2, with D tentatively TRBD1 (6 bases). CDR1 is SGDLS, CDR2 YYNGEE, per germline. V lost 5 bases to trimming and J lost 0 bases, with 8 bases between them. The CDR3 loop spans 13 amino acids. In nucleotides, the CDR3 is TGTGCCAGCAGTAAGGGGGCTAACTATGGCTACACCTTC. Its protein is CASSKGANYGYTF.

The chain combines TRBV12-3 or TRBV12-4 with TRBJ1-5; TRBD1 matches 10 bases. The CDR3 sequence is 13 residues long. Trimming removed 8 bases from V and 7 bases from J; junction bases left unmatched: 5. The CDR3: CASVATGGQPQHF. CDR3 in DNA: TGTGCCAGCGTAGCGACAGGGGGCCAGCCCCAGCATTTT.

There are a few counts of this clonotype. The rearrangement uses TRBV5-1 and TRBJ2-7; perhaps TRBD1 as D (5 bases). The CDR3 has 16 residues. Per the germline V gene, CDR1 is SGHRS and CDR2 is YFSETQ. V was clipped by 0 bases and J by 6 bases, with 19 bases between them. For the CDR3, the DNA is TGCGCCAGCAGCTTGGGGGCAGGGTTAGATTCCCGCGAGCAGTACTTC. It encodes CASSLGAGLDSREQYF.

The sample holds many counts of this clonotype. This sequence joins TRBV2 and TRBJ2-5; D is perhaps TRBD2 (6 bases). This CDR3 is built from 14 residues. From germline, CDR1 is SNHLY and CDR2 FYNNEI. Trimming took off 8 bases at V and 3 bases at J, with 16 bases between the two ends. This CDR3 reads CASEGMTGEETQYF. The CDR3 DNA sequence: TGTGCCAGCGAAGGAATGACGGGGGAAGAGACCCAGTACTTC.

On this clonotype: Since a much larger clone is just one base distant, this may be a read error. The chain links TRBV6-1 to TRBJ1-2; D call uncertain. Germline loops: CDR1 MNHNS, CDR2 SASEGT. This CDR3 is built from 14 residues. The CDR3 bases are TGTGCCAGCAGGGACCGGACGCTATGGGATGGCTGCACCTTC. Translation: CASRDRTLWDGCTF.

This clonotype was counted many times. The chain uses TRBV6-2 or TRBV6-3 and TRBJ1-1; a possible D gene is TRBD1 (5 bases). Germline values: CDR1 MNHEY, CDR2 SVGEGT. The V end was cut by 5 bases, the J end by 0 bases, with 13 bases between. This CDR3 is built from 15 residues. CDR3 in DNA: TGTGCCAGCAGTCGACAGATTGCCTTGAACACTGAAGCTTTCTTT. Its protein is CASSRQIALNTEAFF.

This clonotype was recorded many times. This chain uses TRBV19 with TRBJ1-3; no clear D. V was cut by 4 bases and J by 1 base, with 8 bases left in between. This CDR3 has 14 amino acids. The germline gives CDR1 LNHDA, CDR2 SQIVND (reference sequence). The CDR3 spells CASSKWLSGNTIYF. CDR3 bases: TGTGCCAGTAGTAAATGGCTATCTGGAAACACCATATATTTT. The full variable domain, rest sourced from reference TRBV19 and TRBJ1-3, is DGGITQSPKYLFRKEGQNVTLSCEQNLNHDAMYWYRQDPGQGLRLIYYSQIVNDFQKGDIAEGYSVSREKKESFPLTVTSAQKNPTAFYLCASSKWLSGNTIYFGEGSWLTVV.

This clonotype was seen ten or more times. This chain joins TRBV19 and TRBJ1-2, with D unclear. This CDR3 is built from 12 residues. V was trimmed by 3 bases and J by 8 bases, leaving 10 bases between them. In germline, CDR1 is LNHDA, CDR2 SQIVND (reference sequence). The CDR3 protein is CASSMIPDGYTF. The CDR3 bases are TGTGCCAGTAGTATGATCCCAGACGGCTACACCTTC.